This T cell receptor (beta chain) emerged from a study of shared clonotypes between healthy human individuals. Study observations and caveats: Only blood was sampled; tissue repertoires likely differ.

Libraries were prepared by immunoSEQ multiplex PCR; TCRdb keeps only in-frame clonotypes and omits some of them. The table shows 650,000 to 750,000 clones, with roughly 70% occurring only once. In regard to this clone: The antigen is undetermined.

This clonotype originated in a woman aged 25 to 39 in good health. The sample taken for sequencing was memory CD4+ T cells sorted from blood. The subset here: CD45RA-negative fraction.

This CDR3 is CASSETTVLGQDTQYF. The CDR3 bases are TGTGCCAGCAGTGAGACGACAGTCCTGGGACAAGATACGCAGTATTTT. The V call is TRBV28, the J call TRBJ2-3; the D gene is possibly TRBD1 (6 bases). The CDR3 sequence is 16 residues long. Germline V CDR1 and CDR2: MDHEN, SYDVKM. Trimming cost V 5 bases and J 5 bases, with 20 bases left between them. The full variable domain, with the rest looked up from reference TRBV28 and TRBJ2-3, is DVKVTQSSRYLVKRTGEKVFLECVQDMDHENMFWYRQDPGLGLRLIYFSYDVKMKEKGDIPEGYSVSREKKERFSLILESASTNQTSMYLCASSETTVLGQDTQYFGPGTRLTVL.